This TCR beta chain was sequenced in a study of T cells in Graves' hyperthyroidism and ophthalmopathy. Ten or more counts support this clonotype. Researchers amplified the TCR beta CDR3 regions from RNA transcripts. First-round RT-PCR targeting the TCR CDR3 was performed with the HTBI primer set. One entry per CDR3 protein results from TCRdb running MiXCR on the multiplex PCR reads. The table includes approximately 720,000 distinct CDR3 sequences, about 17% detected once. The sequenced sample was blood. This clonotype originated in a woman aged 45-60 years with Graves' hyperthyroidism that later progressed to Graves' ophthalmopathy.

CDR3: CASSGFRNTGELFF. In nucleotides, the CDR3 is TGTGCCAGCAGCGGGTTTCGGAACACCGGGGAGCTGTTTTTT. V gene TRBV11-2 combines with J gene TRBJ2-2, with D unclear. CDR1 is SGHAT and CDR2 is FQNNGV in the germline V gene. V was cut by 5 bases and J by 1 base, with 8 bases left in between. This CDR3 has 14 amino acids.